The source of this T cell receptor (beta chain) is a study of blood T cell repertoires in COVID-19. Germline CDR1 MNHNS, CDR2 SASEGT. V was pared by 6 bases and J by 4 bases, with 16 bases of the junction left unmatched. The CDR3 is made up of 19 amino acids. Repertoires were generated with immunoSEQ multiplex PCR, while TCRdb's copy carries only in-frame clones and drops some. The top ten clones hold approximately 7.6% of a sample with under 200,000 clones, 70% to 90% of them seen once. The V call is TRBV6-1, the J call TRBJ2-3; TRBD2 matches at 13 bases. The source of this sequence is a woman younger than 35 who had recovered from COVID-19. The material sequenced was PBMCs or T cells enriched from blood (not recorded which). CDR3 region: CASRELAGGLSKFADTQYF. The CDR3, as DNA: TGTGCCAGCAGGGAACTAGCGGGGGGGCTAAGTAAGTTCGCAGATACGCAGTATTTT.